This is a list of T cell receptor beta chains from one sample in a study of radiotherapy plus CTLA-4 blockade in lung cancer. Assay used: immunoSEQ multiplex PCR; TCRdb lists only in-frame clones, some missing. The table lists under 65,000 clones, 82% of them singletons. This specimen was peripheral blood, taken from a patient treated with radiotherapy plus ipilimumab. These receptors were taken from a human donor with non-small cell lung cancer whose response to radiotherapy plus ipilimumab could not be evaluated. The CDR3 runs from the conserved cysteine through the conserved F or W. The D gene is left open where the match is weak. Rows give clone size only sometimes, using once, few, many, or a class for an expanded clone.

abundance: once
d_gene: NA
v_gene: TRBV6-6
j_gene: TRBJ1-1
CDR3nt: TGTGCCAGCAGTAACACCCGCTTCGGGGGAACTGAAGCTTTCTTT
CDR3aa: CASSNTRFGGTEAFF

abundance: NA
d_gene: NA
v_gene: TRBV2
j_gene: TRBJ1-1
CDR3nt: TGTGCCAGCAGTGAAGCGGGGGCGCGGGGGTACCTGAACACTGAAGCTTTCTTT
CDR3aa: CASSEAGARGYLNTEAFF

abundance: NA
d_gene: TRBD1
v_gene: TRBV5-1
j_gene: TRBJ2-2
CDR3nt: TGCGCCAGCACCGACTCCCGAGGACAGGGGACCGGGGAGCTGTTTTTT
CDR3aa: CASTDSRGQGTGELFF

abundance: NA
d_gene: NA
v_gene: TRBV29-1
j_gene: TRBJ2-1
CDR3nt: TGCAGCGTGGAGACAGAAGCCTACAATGAGCAGTTCTTC
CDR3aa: CSVETEAYNEQFF

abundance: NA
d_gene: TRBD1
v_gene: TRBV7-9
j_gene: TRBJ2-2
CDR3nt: TGTGCCAGCAGTCACCAGGGGGTCCGGGAGCTGTTTTTT
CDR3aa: CASSHQGVRELFF

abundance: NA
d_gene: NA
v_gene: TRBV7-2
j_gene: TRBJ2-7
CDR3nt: TGTGCCAGCAGCATGGGGGGAAGCTACTACGAGCAGTACTTC
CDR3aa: CASSMGGSYYEQYF

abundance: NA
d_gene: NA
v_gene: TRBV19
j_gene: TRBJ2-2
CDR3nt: TGTGCCAGTAGATTAGGACAGAACACCGGGGAGCTGTTTTTT
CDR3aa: CASRLGQNTGELFF

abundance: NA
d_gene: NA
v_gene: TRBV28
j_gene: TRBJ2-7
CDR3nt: TGTGCCAGCAGCCGGGGCAGGGGAGCAGGGGGGCGCGAGCAGTACTTC
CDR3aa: CASSRGRGAGGREQYF

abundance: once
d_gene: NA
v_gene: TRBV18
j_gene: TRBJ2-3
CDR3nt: TGTGCCAGTAAAGAGGCTAGCAATACGCAGTATTTT
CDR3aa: CASKEASNTQYF

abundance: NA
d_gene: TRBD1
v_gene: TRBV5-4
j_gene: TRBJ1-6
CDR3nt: TGTGCCAGCAGCCCACAGGGGGATAATTCACCCCTCCACTTT
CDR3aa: CASSPQGDNSPLHF

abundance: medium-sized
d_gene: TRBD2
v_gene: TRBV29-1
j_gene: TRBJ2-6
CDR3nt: TGCAGCGCCCGGGGGGTCTCTGGGGCCAACGTCCTGACTTTC
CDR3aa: CSARGVSGANVLTF

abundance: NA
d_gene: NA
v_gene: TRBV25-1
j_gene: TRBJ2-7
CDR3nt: TGTGCCAGCCAAGTGAATGGGGGCAGCGGTAAAACCTACGAGCAGTACTTC
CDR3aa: CASQVNGGSGKTYEQYF

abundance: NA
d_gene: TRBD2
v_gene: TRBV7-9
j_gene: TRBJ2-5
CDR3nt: TGTGCCAGCAGGGGGACTAGCGGGGGGAACCAAGAGACCCAGTACTTC
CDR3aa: CASRGTSGGNQETQYF